This T cell receptor (beta chain) came from a study of T-cell memory formation after mild COVID-19. A word on this clonotype: What it binds is not known.

TCRdb used MiXCR to reprocess the 5' RACE reads, holding one entry per CDR3 protein. The data hold 300,000 to 350,000 distinct CDR3 sequences, with 15% to 20% observed a single time. General study points: Some SARS-CoV-2-responding clones were already detected in memory before infection. Clones contracting across day 15 to 85 had a balanced CD4/CD8 profile; later expanding clones leaned CD4+.

The germline V gene has CDR1 SEHNR and CDR2 FQNEAQ (reference sequence). The V and J ends lost 7 bases and 5 bases respectively, with 14 bases between them. The CDR3 extends over 13 amino acids. The chain carries TRBV7-9 and TRBJ2-5, with a possible D match to TRBD1 (5 bases). The source is a man aged 18 to 29 who had mild COVID-19 (a few samples of this study predate the infection). Cell type and time point are not known. Sample: PBMCs or a T cell subset sorted from them (not recorded which). CDR3 region: CASIDSYGETQYF. The CDR3 nucleotides read TGTGCCAGCATTGACAGTTATGGCGAGACCCAGTACTTC.